What follows is one TCR beta chain and its context. The entry originates in a study of technical replicates of blood from four donors. Germline-derived CDR1 and CDR2 are SEHNR and FQNEAQ (reference sequence). The CDR3 is 15 residues long. V lost 1 base to trimming and J lost 7 bases, with 14 bases between them. Using immunoSEQ multiplex PCR, the repertoire was profiled, and TCRdb retains in-frame clones only, with some absent. The sample lists under 100,000 clones, under 97% occurring once. The TCR originated in a human donor in good health. The sequencing sample was made of T cells isolated from PBMCs. This sequence joins TRBV7-9 and TRBJ1-3; D may be TRBD1 (6 bases). CDR3 protein: CASSLGLTGYNTIYF. The CDR3 nucleotides are TGTGCCAGCAGCTTAGGCCTGACAGGTTACAACACCATATATTTT.